These 15 T cell receptor beta chains were all obtained from the same sample, sequenced in a study of T cells after yellow fever vaccination (dated by TCRdb to 2018 to 2020). Libraries were made using 5' RACE. These reads were obtained on an Illumina HiSeq 2500. The public reads were run again by TCRdb, first through fastp at Q25 and then through MiXCR, and only productive beta chains were kept. Records with the same CDR3 protein are collapsed into one entry carrying the most frequent genes and DNA. Across this sample there are approximately 550,000 distinct CDR3 sequences, with about 13% seen only once. The ten largest make up more than 12% of the sample. Per the publication, the treatment or condition label means: live attenuated yellow fever vaccine strain. The material was PBMCs, obtained on the day of the yellow fever booster vaccination. Source of these receptors: a man aged 30-40 years who received the YFV17D yellow fever vaccine.

CDR3 nucleotide sequence: TGTGCCAGCAGTTACTCCTCAGGGGTCGATGAGCAGTTCTTC. Encoded protein: CASSYSSGVDEQFF. The V and J genes are TRBV6-5 and TRBJ2-1, with D possibly matching TRBD1 (6 bases). The CDR3 is made up of 14 amino acids. In germline, CDR1 is MNHEY, CDR2 SVGAGI. Trimming removed 0 bases at V and 8 bases at J, with 11 bases between.

The V and J genes are TRBV18 and TRBJ1-1, with a weak D call TRBD1 (6 bases). Per the germline V gene, CDR1 is KGHSH and CDR2 is LQKENI. V lost 7 bases, J lost 1 base, and 10 bases lay in between. The CDR3 runs 13 residues. The CDR3 region is CASWPDRNTEAFF. The CDR3, as DNA: TGTGCCAGCTGGCCGGACAGGAACACTGAAGCTTTCTTT.

This clonotype was counted only a few times. The genes are TRBV7-2 and TRBJ2-7; D is unclear. V gave up 7 bases and J gave up 6 bases, with 22 bases separating them. Germline CDR1 SGHTA, CDR2 FQGNSA. This CDR3 is 15 amino acids long. CDR3 protein: CASMQWASPCSEQYF. Written as DNA, the CDR3 is TGTGCCAGCATGCAGTGGGCCAGTCCCTGTTCCGAGCAGTACTTC.

The chain has TRBV29-1 and TRBJ2-2; TRBD1 is a possible D gene (6 bases). The CDR3 runs to 14 residues. V dropped 4 bases and J dropped 5 bases, with 14 bases sitting between them. The germline CDR1 and CDR2 sequences are SQVTM and ANQGSEA. The CDR3 sequence: CSVGSQGGTGELFF. The DNA for the CDR3 is TGCAGCGTTGGGTCACAGGGTGGAACCGGGGAGCTGTTTTTT.

This clonotype was observed a few times. The chain has TRBV29-1 and TRBJ2-1; TRBD2 matches 7 bases. Germline CDR1 SQVTM, CDR2 ANQGSEA. This CDR3 contains 14 residues. Germline trimming cut 3 bases from V and 3 bases from J; bases unmatched to any gene: 5. The CDR3 DNA sequence: TGCAGCGTTGATTTGCGGGAGCGCTACAATGAGCAGTTCTTC. It codes for CSVDLRERYNEQFF.

The chain uses TRBV20-1 and TRBJ2-3, with 10 bases fitting TRBD2. CDR3 length: 15 amino acids. Germline CDR1 and CDR2: DFQATT and SNEGSKA (reference sequence). The CDR3 here is CKPGGGTSVPDTQYF. The CDR3 DNA follows: TGCAAACCCGGAGGGGGGACTAGCGTACCAGATACGCAGTATTTT.

The chain employs TRBV2 and TRBJ2-4; D unresolved. The CDR3 runs 11 residues. V was pared by 2 bases and J by 6 bases, with 2 bases between. CDR1 and CDR2 from the germline V gene are SNHLY and FYNNEI. The CDR3 coding sequence is TGTGCCAGCAGTGAACTAAACATTCAGTACTTC. Amino acid sequence: CASSELNIQYF.

The rearrangement links TRBV10-2 to TRBJ2-1; 10 nucleotides match TRBD2. V shed 2 bases, J shed 7 bases, and the junction held 8 bases outside the gene matches. The CDR3 totals 16 residues. Germline CDR1 reads WSHSY; CDR2 reads SAAADI. The CDR3 DNA reads TGCGCCAGCAGTGAGACTAGCGGGATTGTCTGGAATGAGCAGTTCTTC. This codes for CASSETSGIVWNEQFF.

This clonotype was counted between two and nine times. The rearrangement links TRBV4-1 to TRBJ2-3, with 8 nucleotides matching TRBD2. The germline gives CDR1 MGHRA, CDR2 YSYEKL. The V gene end was trimmed by 8 bases and the J gene end by 3 bases; junction bases not matched to a gene: 13. The CDR3 is 16 residues long. The CDR3 reads CASGSGEGTRTDTQYF. Here the CDR3 DNA reads TGCGCCAGCGGATCCGGCGAGGGGACTAGAACAGATACGCAGTATTTT.

This clonotype was detected only a few times. This chain uses TRBV5-1 with TRBJ2-7; D remains ambiguous. This CDR3 has 13 residues. Germline V CDR1 and CDR2: SGHRS, YFSETQ. Trimming took 5 bases from V and 2 from J, leaving 11 bases between them. CDR3: CASSITQPYEQYF. The DNA for the CDR3 is TGCGCCAGCAGTATTACTCAACCCTACGAGCAGTACTTC.

This clonotype was found many times. This chain uses TRBV29-1 with TRBJ1-1; D uncertain. Germline V gene data show CDR1 as SQVTM and CDR2 as ANQGSEA. V was cut by 8 bases and J by 7 bases, with 14 bases left in between. CDR3 length: 11 residues. This chain's CDR3 is CSPTFGREAFF. In DNA, the CDR3 is TGCAGCCCCACCTTCGGGCGTGAAGCTTTCTTT.

This clonotype was observed at least ten times. The genes are TRBV9 and TRBJ2-3; possible D gene TRBD2, 6 bases. The CDR3 is 14 residues long. Germline V gives CDR1 SGDLS, CDR2 YYNGEE. Trimming left V 2 bases short and J 3 bases short, with 10 bases between. The CDR3 loop reads CASSVLTSTDTQYF. The CDR3 nucleotides read TGTGCCAGCAGCGTCTTGACTAGTACAGATACGCAGTATTTT. The whole variable domain, filled in from reference TRBV9 and TRBJ2-3, reads DSGVTQTPKHLITATGQRVTLRCSPRSGDLSVYWYQQSLDQGLQFLIQYYNGEERAKGNILERFSAQQFPDLHSELNLSSLELGDSALYFCASSVLTSTDTQYFGPGTRLTVL.

This clonotype was seen a few times. The J gene is TRBJ2-7, the V gene TRBV20-1; 9 nucleotides match TRBD1. CDR3 length equals 13 residues. The trim removed 5 bases at V and 4 bases at J, leaving 6 bases unmatched. Germline CDR1 reads DFQATT; CDR2 reads SNEGSKA (reference sequence). DNA for the CDR3: TGCAGTGCTCCCCGGACAGGGGAATACGAGCAGTACTTC. It is translated as CSAPRTGEYEQYF.

This clonotype was seen a few times. This chain connects TRBV20-1 to TRBJ2-2, with 7 nucleotides matching TRBD2. The CDR3 loop spans 14 amino acids. Germline V lookup: CDR1 DFQATT, CDR2 SNEGSKA (reference sequence). The V gene end was trimmed by 2 bases and the J gene end by 6 bases; junction bases not matched to a gene: 6. This CDR3 reads CSARRPSGAGELFF. For the CDR3, the DNA is TGCAGTGCTAGAAGGCCAAGCGGGGCCGGGGAGCTGTTTTTT.

This clonotype appeared once. The J gene is TRBJ2-7, the V gene TRBV29-1, with a weak D call TRBD1 (6 bases). V was clipped by 4 bases and J by 1 base, with 23 bases between them. There are 17 residues in the CDR3. Germline loops: CDR1 SQVTM, CDR2 ANQGSEA. CDR3 nucleotide sequence: TGCAGCGTTGGGGGCCCCCCCGGGACAACTAGTTCCTACGAGCAGTACTTC. Residues: CSVGGPPGTTSSYEQYF.